A selection of T cell receptor beta chains follows, all from one sample in a study of T cells after yellow fever vaccination. TCRdb called the 5' RACE reads again in MiXCR, with one record for every CDR3 protein. The sample records hundreds of thousands of distinct CDR3 sequences, roughly 13% being singletons. The sequences come from PBMCs, collected on the day of the yellow fever booster vaccination. The receptors were sampled from a man between 25 and 39 years old who received the YFV17D yellow fever vaccine. Both conserved end residues are part of each CDR3. D genes are given only for firm matches. Not every row has a clone size; where given, it reads once, few, many or a size class.

D gene,V gene,J gene,clone size,CDR3 protein,CDR3 DNA
TRBD1,TRBV28,TRBJ1-1,NA,CASTPPGTALWTEAFF,TGTGCCAGCACCCCACCCGGGACAGCCTTGTGGACTGAAGCTTTCTTT
TRBD1,TRBV20-1,TRBJ2-3,few,CSARRTGLTDTQYF,TGCAGTGCTAGGAGGACAGGGCTCACAGATACGCAGTATTTT
NA,TRBV6-6,TRBJ2-1,NA,CASTKRVNEQFF,TGTGCCAGCACAAAGAGGGTCAATGAGCAGTTCTTC
TRBD2,TRBV30,TRBJ2-1,few,CAWSTIAGGNEQFF,TGTGCCTGGAGTACAATAGCGGGTGGGAATGAGCAGTTCTTC
NA,TRBV12-3/TRBV12-4,TRBJ2-2,few,CASSLANLNTGELFF,TGTGCCAGCAGTTTAGCGAACCTGAACACCGGGGAGCTGTTTTTT
NA,TRBV6-5,TRBJ2-5,NA,CASSYSTDPSQETQYF,TGTGCCAGCAGTTACTCTACGGACCCCTCCCAAGAGACCCAGTACTTC
NA,TRBV4-3,TRBJ2-7,many,CASSQDWGPGSAYEQYF,TGCGCCAGCAGCCAAGATTGGGGTCCCGGGAGTGCCTACGAGCAGTACTTC
NA,TRBV29-1,TRBJ1-1,NA,CSVVTGQRTEAFF,TGCAGCGTTGTCACAGGACAGAGGACTGAAGCTTTCTTT
NA,TRBV7-9,TRBJ2-1,NA,CASSPIWGEQFF,TGTGCCAGCAGCCCTATTTGGGGAGAGCAGTTCTTC
TRBD2,TRBV11-2,TRBJ2-1,NA,CASSFLREGRYEQFF,TGTGCCAGCAGCTTTTTGCGGGAGGGCCGGTATGAGCAGTTCTTC
TRBD1,TRBV20-1,TRBJ2-3,few,CSAKDRRIVTDTQYF,TGCAGTGCTAAGGACAGGAGGATTGTCACAGATACGCAGTATTTT
TRBD2,TRBV11-2,TRBJ2-3,NA,CASRDWGSGRAYDTQYF,TGTGCCAGCAGGGATTGGGGTAGCGGGAGAGCATATGATACGCAGTATTTT
NA,TRBV18,TRBJ2-3,NA,CATENRVSRDTQYF,TGTGCCACCGAGAATCGGGTTAGCCGCGATACGCAGTATTTT
NA,TRBV12-3/TRBV12-4,TRBJ1-1,NA,CASSFGGSGTEAFF,TGTGCCAGCAGTTTCGGGGGTTCGGGAACTGAAGCTTTCTTT
TRBD1,TRBV6-1,TRBJ1-5,few,CASNGAGGQQPQHF,TGTGCCAGCAATGGTGCAGGGGGACAGCAGCCCCAGCATTTT
NA,TRBV18,TRBJ2-3,NA,CASSLADTDTQYF,TGTGCCAGCTCGTTAGCGGACACAGATACGCAGTATTTT
NA,TRBV6-6,TRBJ2-7,NA,CASSYQGSAEQYF,TGTGCCAGCAGTTACCAGGGGTCGGCCGAGCAGTACTTC
TRBD2,TRBV5-1,TRBJ2-3,NA,CASSLSASGSADTQYF,TGCGCCAGCAGCTTGTCGGCTAGCGGGAGTGCAGATACGCAGTATTTT
NA,TRBV7-2,TRBJ1-2,NA,CASSFSSGFGGYTF,TGTGCCAGCAGCTTTTCGTCAGGGTTTGGTGGCTACACCTTC